A single sample is the source of the 14 T cell receptor beta chains below, sequenced in a study of molecular identifiers for immune sequencing clone quantification (dated by TCRdb to between 2018 and 2020). The library was made by PCR. Instrument on record: NextSeq 500. TCRdb reworked the public reads: Q25 trimming with fastp, MiXCR clone assembly, productive beta chains retained. Every entry covers one CDR3 protein and lists the most common genes and DNA from its rows. Within this sample are roughly 90,000 distinct CDR3 sequences, with around a quarter of them counted one time only. The top ten hold 0.6% to 0.9% of the sample. Input material: naive CD8+ T cells from blood, with Jurkat cell RNA spiked in. According to the study, the label for this sample's cell subset or site signals: FACS-sorted CD8+CD4-CCR7+CD45RA+ naive T cells. All receptors derive from a human donor in good health. Some libraries in this study had Jurkat cell RNA spiked in.

The sample holds a few counts of this clonotype. The J gene is TRBJ2-3, the V gene TRBV7-9; TRBD2 matches at 12 bases. J lost 5 bases, V lost 5 bases, and 17 bases had no gene match. Germline values: CDR1 SEHNR, CDR2 FQNEAQ (reference sequence). CDR3 length equals 19 residues. The CDR3 loop is CASSPLPPSGGVYLDTQYF. In DNA form, the CDR3 reads TGTGCCAGCAGCCCGCTCCCCCCTAGCGGGGGGGTGTATTTAGATACGCAGTATTTT.

The table lists this clonotype with many counts. The J gene is TRBJ2-1, the V gene TRBV29-1; a possible D gene is TRBD2 (6 bases). The length of the CDR3 is 10 residues. V was trimmed by 5 bases and J by 12 bases, leaving 11 bases between them. Germline CDR1 and CDR2: SQVTM and ANQGSEA. In DNA form, the CDR3 reads TGCAGCGTTCGGAGGGAGCTGCAGTTCTTC. Protein product: CSVRRELQFF.

This clonotype was observed at least ten times. The chain joins TRBV7-6 to TRBJ2-3; 13 nucleotides agree with TRBD2. This CDR3 comprises 19 residues. Looked up from germline, CDR1 is SGHVS and CDR2 is FNYEAQ. With V trimmed by 5 bases and J by 3 bases, 14 bases remained unmatched. The CDR3 nucleotides read TGTGCCAGCAGCCGTACGCCGGGACTAGCGGGACCGAGTACAGATACGCAGTATTTT. Protein product: CASSRTPGLAGPSTDTQYF.

The J gene is TRBJ2-7, the V gene TRBV20-1, with D uncertain. Trimming took 0 bases from V and 3 from J, leaving 6 bases between them. Germline V gives CDR1 DFQATT, CDR2 SNEGSKA (reference sequence). The CDR3 has 12 residues. The CDR3 nucleotides read TGCAGTGCTAGAGAGGTCAGCTACGAGCAGTACTTC. It codes for CSAREVSYEQYF.

This clonotype came up many times. The chain carries TRBV29-1 and TRBJ2-3; D may be TRBD2 (5 bases). Germline values: CDR1 SQVTM, CDR2 ANQGSEA. This CDR3 spans 13 amino acids. Trimming removed 3 bases at V and 4 bases at J, with 11 bases between. The CDR3 sequence: CSVDRGISDTQYF. DNA of the CDR3: TGCAGCGTTGATAGAGGGATTTCAGATACGCAGTATTTT.

On this clonotype itself: At one end, the junction sequence differs from germline, possibly due to a read error. This chain connects TRBV4-1 to TRBJ2-7; D ambiguous. The CDR3 loop spans 13 amino acids. CDR1 and CDR2 from the germline V gene are MGHRA and YSYEKL. CDR3 sequence reads: CAGSQDPGARPVF. CDR3 bases: TGCGCCGGCAGCCAAGACCCCGGCGCTAGACCCGTCTTC.

The CDR3 nucleotides read TGTGCCAGCAGCTTAAGATACGAGCAGTACTTC. This sequence encodes CASSLRYEQYF. The chain couples TRBV7-9 to TRBJ2-7; D not resolved. CDR3 length: 11 amino acids. V was shortened by 2 bases and J by 4 bases, with 3 bases between the two germline ends. CDR1 and CDR2 from the germline V gene are SEHNR and FQNEAQ (reference sequence).

This clonotype has more than one count but fewer than ten. CDR3 nucleotides: TGCGCCAGCAGGCCGGGACAGGGTTACACTGAAGCTTTCTTT. Protein sequence: CASRPGQGYTEAFF. This chain uses TRBV5-1 with TRBJ1-1; 9 bases align to TRBD1. There are 14 residues in the CDR3. The germline gives CDR1 SGHRS, CDR2 YFSETQ. With 5 bases clipped from V and 3 bases from J, the junction kept 5 bases outside the gene matches. Combining the CDR3 with reference TRBV5-1 and TRBJ1-1 gives the whole variable domain KAGVTQTPRYLIKTRGQQVTLSCSPISGHRSVSWYQQTPGQGLQFLFEYFSETQRNKGNFPGRFSGRQFSNSRSEMNVSTLELGDSALYLCASRPGQGYTEAFFGQGTRLTVV.

This clonotype came up a few times. This chain joins TRBV7-9 and TRBJ2-1; 8 bases are shared with TRBD1. This CDR3 has 15 residues. Germline CDR1 is SEHNR and CDR2 is FQNEAQ (reference sequence). The V segment lost 4 bases and the J segment 7 bases; nucleotides outside the gene matches: 9. In DNA form, the CDR3 reads TGTGCCAGCAGCTCAAGACAGGGGTACCTGAATGAGCAGTTCTTC. Its protein product is CASSSRQGYLNEQFF.

This clonotype has more than one count but fewer than ten. The gene calls are TRBV7-9 and TRBJ2-2, with D possibly being TRBD2 (6 bases). The V gene's germline CDR1 is SEHNR and CDR2 FQNEAQ (reference sequence). The CDR3 is 19 residues long. Deletions cut 3 bases from V and 3 bases from J, with 23 bases between. The CDR3 DNA reads TGTGCCAGCAGCTTCGGCCCTAGCGCGGGAATGTACGACACCGGGGAGCTGTTTTTT. It codes for CASSFGPSAGMYDTGELFF.

Many counts were recorded for this clonotype. The chain couples TRBV27 to TRBJ2-7; no clear D gene. The germline gives CDR1 MNHEY, CDR2 SMNVEV (reference sequence). V was clipped by 2 bases and J by 0 bases, with 8 bases between them. The CDR3 extends over 14 amino acids. CDR3 residues: CASSLGDNSYEQYF. The CDR3 nucleotides read TGTGCCAGCAGTTTAGGAGACAACTCCTACGAGCAGTACTTC.

As concerns this clonotype: A junction end diverges from the germline sequence, so it may reflect a read error. The chain joins TRBV29-1 to TRBJ2-2; 9 bases are shared with TRBD1. Per the germline V gene, CDR1 is SQVTM and CDR2 is ANQGSEA. The CDR3 totals 14 residues. The chain's CDR3 is CGVVGQGNTGELFF. DNA of the CDR3: TGCGGCGTTGTGGGACAGGGGAACACCGGGGAGCTGTTTTTT.

This clonotype was detected ten times or more. The rearrangement links TRBV19 to TRBJ2-4, with D tentatively TRBD1 (5 bases). V lost 6 bases to trimming and J lost 3 bases, with 18 bases between them. The CDR3 length is 16 residues. Germline CDR1 LNHDA, CDR2 SQIVND (reference sequence). CDR3: CASSSGQRSYKNIQYF. The CDR3 coding sequence is TGTGCCAGTAGCTCAGGGCAGAGGTCTTACAAAAACATTCAGTACTTC.

Only a few counts were recorded for this clonotype. The chain's CDR3 is CASSEEQGVIGNQPQHF. The CDR3 coding sequence is TGTGCCAGCAGTGAAGAACAGGGGGTGATTGGCAATCAGCCCCAGCATTTT. The rearrangement uses TRBV6-1 and TRBJ1-5, with 8 positions matching TRBD1. CDR1 and CDR2 from the germline V gene are MNHNS and SASEGT. This CDR3 has 17 amino acids. Trimming cost V 1 base and J 2 bases; bases outside gene matches: 7.